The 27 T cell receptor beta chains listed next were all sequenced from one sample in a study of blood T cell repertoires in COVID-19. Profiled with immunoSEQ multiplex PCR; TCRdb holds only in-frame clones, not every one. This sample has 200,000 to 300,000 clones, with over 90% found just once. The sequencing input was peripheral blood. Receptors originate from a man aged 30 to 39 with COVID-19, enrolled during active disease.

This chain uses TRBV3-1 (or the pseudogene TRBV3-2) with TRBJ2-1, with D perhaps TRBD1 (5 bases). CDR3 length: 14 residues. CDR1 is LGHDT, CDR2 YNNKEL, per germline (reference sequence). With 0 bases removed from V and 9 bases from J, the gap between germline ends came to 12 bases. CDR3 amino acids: CASSQDRTFGEQFF. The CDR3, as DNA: TGTGCCAGCAGCCAAGATAGGACATTCGGTGAGCAGTTCTTC.

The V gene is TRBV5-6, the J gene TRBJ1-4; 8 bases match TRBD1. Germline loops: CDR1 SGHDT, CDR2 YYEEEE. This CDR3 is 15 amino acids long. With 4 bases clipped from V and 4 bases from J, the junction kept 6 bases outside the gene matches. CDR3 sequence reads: CASSPGTGVNEKLFF. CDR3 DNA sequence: TGTGCCAGCAGCCCCGGGACAGGCGTTAATGAAAAACTGTTTTTT.

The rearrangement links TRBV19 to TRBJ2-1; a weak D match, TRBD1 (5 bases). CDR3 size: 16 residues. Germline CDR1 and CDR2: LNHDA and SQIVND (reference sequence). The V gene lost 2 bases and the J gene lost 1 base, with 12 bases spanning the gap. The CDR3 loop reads CASSIKGWVSYNEQFF. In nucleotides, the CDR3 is TGTGCCAGTAGTATAAAGGGGTGGGTTTCCTACAATGAGCAGTTCTTC.

CDR3 sequence reads: CASSSGQLHSKAFF. The CDR3 DNA reads as TGTGCCAGCAGCTCGGGACAGCTCCACAGCAAAGCTTTCTTT. The chain carries TRBV28 and TRBJ1-1, with 7 bases aligning to TRBD1. V dropped 6 bases and J dropped 9; count of bases not matched to a gene: 13. The CDR3 sequence is 14 residues long. Germline assignment: CDR1 MDHEN and CDR2 SYDVKM.

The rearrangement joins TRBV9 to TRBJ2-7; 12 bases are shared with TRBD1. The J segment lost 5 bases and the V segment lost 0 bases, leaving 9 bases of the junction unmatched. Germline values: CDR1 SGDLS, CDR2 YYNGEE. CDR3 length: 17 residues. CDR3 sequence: CASSVGGTGGALNEQYF. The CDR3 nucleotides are TGTGCCAGCAGCGTAGGGGGGACAGGGGGCGCTTTGAACGAGCAGTACTTC.

CDR3 DNA: TGTGCCAGCAGCCAAGAAGCGGGGAGCTCCTACAATGAGCAGTTCTTC. Protein: CASSQEAGSSYNEQFF. The V and J genes are TRBV4-2 and TRBJ2-1; 7 bases line up with TRBD2. The V gene's germline CDR1 is LGHNA and CDR2 YNFKEQ. V lost 0 bases and J lost 0; bases outside the gene matches: 2. The CDR3 has 16 residues.

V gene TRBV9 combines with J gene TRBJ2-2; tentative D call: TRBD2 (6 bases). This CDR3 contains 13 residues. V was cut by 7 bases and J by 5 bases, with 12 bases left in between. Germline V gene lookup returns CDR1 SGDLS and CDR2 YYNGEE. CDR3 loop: CASGLAQTGELFF. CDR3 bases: TGTGCCAGCGGGCTAGCGCAAACCGGGGAGCTGTTTTTT.

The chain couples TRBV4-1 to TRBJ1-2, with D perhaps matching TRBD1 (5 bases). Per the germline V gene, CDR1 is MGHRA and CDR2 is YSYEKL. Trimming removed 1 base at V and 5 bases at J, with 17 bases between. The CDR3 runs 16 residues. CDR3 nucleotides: TGCGCCAGCAGCCAAGTAATACCCCAGGGCTCTTATGGCTACACCTTC. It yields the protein CASSQVIPQGSYGYTF.

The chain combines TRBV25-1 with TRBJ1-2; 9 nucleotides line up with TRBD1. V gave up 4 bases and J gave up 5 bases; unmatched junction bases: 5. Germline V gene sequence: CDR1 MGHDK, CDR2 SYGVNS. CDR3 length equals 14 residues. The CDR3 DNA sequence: TGTGCCAGCAGTGTGACAGGGGGAGAGTATGGCTACACCTTC. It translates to CASSVTGGEYGYTF.

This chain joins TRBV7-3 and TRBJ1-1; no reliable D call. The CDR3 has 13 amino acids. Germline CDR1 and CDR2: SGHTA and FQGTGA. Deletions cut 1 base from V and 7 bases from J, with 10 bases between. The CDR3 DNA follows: TGTGCCAGCAGCTTAAACGGGAGGGTTGAAGCTTTCTTT. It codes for CASSLNGRVEAFF.

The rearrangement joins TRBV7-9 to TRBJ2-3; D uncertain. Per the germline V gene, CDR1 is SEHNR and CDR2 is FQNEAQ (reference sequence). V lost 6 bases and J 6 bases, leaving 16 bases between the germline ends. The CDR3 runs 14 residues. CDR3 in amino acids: CASSPIPRRDTQYF. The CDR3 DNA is TGTGCCAGCAGTCCCATTCCCCGCCGGGATACGCAGTATTTT.

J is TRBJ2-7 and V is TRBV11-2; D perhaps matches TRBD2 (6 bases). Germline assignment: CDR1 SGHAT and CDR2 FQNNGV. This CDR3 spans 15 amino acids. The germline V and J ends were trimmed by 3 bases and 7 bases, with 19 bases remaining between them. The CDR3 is CASSLGGTAEGEQYF. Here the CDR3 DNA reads TGTGCCAGCAGCTTGGGCGGGACTGCCGAGGGTGAGCAGTACTTC.

CDR3: CASSSWTSGDRGEQYF. In DNA form, the CDR3 reads TGTGCCAGCAGCTCTTGGACTAGCGGGGACCGGGGGGAGCAGTACTTC. V gene TRBV13 combines with J gene TRBJ2-7; the match to TRBD2 covers 12 bases. The CDR3 consists of 16 residues. J gave up 7 bases and V 4 bases, and 11 bases lay outside the gene matches. Germline loops: CDR1 PRHDT, CDR2 FYEKMQ (reference sequence).

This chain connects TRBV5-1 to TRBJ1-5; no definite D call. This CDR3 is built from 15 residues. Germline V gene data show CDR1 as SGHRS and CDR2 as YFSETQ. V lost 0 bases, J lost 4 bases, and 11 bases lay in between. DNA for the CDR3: TGCGCCAGCAGCTTGGACAGTAGAAATAATCAGCCCCAGCATTTT. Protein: CASSLDSRNNQPQHF.

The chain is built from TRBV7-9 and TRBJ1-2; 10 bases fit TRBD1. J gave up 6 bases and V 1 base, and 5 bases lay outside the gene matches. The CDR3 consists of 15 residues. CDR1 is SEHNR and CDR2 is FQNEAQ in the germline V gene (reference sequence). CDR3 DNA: TGTGCCAGCAGCTTAGTCGGGGACAGGGGAGATGGCTACACCTTC. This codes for CASSLVGDRGDGYTF.

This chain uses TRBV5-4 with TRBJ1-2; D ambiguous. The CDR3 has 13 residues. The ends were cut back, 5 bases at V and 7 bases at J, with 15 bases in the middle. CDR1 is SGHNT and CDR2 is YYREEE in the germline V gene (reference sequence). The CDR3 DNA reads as TGTGCCAGCAGTTCCACCAGGACTCGTGGCTACACCTTC. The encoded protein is CASSSTRTRGYTF.

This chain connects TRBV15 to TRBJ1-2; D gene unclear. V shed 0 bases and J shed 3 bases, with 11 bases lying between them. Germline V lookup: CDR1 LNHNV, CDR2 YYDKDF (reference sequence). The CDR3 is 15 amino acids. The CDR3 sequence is CATSREEPGDYGYTF. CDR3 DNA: TGTGCCACCAGCAGAGAAGAGCCGGGAGACTATGGCTACACCTTC.

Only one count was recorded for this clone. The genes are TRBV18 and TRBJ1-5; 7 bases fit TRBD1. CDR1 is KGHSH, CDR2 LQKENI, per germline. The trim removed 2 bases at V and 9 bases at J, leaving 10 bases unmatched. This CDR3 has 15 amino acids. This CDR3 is CASSPETGIQWPQHF. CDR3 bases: TGTGCCAGCTCACCAGAGACAGGGATCCAATGGCCCCAGCATTTT.

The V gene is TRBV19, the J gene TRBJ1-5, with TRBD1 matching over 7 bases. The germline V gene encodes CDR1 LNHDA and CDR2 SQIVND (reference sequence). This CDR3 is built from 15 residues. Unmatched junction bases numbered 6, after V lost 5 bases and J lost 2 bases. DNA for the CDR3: TGTGCCAGTAGTCTGCGACAGGGCGGCAATCAGCCCCAGCATTTT. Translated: CASSLRQGGNQPQHF.

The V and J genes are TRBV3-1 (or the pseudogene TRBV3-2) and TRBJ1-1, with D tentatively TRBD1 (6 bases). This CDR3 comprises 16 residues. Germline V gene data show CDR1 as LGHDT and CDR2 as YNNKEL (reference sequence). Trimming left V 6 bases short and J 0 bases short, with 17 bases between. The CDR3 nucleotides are TGTGCCAGCAGGCCGGCGGGGGGCGCGGTGAACACTGAAGCTTTCTTT. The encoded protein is CASRPAGGAVNTEAFF.

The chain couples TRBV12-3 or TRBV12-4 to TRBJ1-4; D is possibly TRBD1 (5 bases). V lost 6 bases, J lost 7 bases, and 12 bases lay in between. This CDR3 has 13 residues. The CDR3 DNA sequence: TGTGCCAGCAGACGACAGCAAGGTGAAAAACTGTTTTTT. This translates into CASRRQQGEKLFF.

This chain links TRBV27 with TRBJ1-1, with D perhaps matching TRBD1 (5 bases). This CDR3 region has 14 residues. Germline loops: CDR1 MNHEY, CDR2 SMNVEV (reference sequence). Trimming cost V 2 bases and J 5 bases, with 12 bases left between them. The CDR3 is CASSLGGGITEAFF. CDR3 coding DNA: TGTGCCAGCAGTTTAGGGGGGGGGATAACTGAAGCTTTCTTT.

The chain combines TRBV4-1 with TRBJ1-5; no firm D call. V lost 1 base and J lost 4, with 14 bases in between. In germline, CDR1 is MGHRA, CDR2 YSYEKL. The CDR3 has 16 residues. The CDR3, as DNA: TGCGCCAGCAGCCAAGTGGAAGGACGGACTAATCAGCCCCAGCATTTT. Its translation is CASSQVEGRTNQPQHF.

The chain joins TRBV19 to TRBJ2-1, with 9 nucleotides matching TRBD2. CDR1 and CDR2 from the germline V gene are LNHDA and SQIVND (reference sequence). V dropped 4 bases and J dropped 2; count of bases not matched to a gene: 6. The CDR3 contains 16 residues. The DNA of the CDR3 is TGTGCCAGTAGTACGGGCGGGGGGGCCCCCTACAATGAGCAGTTCTTC. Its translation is CASSTGGGAPYNEQFF.

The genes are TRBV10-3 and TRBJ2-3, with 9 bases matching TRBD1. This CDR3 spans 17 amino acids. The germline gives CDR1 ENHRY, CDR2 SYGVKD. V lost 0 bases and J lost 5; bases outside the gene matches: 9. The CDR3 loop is CAISESGDRETVDTQYF. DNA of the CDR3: TGTGCCATCAGTGAGTCGGGGGACAGGGAGACCGTAGATACGCAGTATTTT.

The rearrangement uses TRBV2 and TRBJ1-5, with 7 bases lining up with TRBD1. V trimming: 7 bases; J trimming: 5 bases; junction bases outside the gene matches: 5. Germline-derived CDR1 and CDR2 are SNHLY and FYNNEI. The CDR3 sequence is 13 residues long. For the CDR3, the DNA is TGTGCCAGCAAGGAGACAGGGTATCAGCCCCAGCATTTT. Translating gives CASKETGYQPQHF.

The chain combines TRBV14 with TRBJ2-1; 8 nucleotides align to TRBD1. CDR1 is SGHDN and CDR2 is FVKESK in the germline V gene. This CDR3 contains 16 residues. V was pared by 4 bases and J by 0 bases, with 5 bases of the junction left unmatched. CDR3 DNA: TGTGCCAGCAGCCGCCCCGGACAGGGCTCCTACAATGAGCAGTTCTTC. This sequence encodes CASSRPGQGSYNEQFF.